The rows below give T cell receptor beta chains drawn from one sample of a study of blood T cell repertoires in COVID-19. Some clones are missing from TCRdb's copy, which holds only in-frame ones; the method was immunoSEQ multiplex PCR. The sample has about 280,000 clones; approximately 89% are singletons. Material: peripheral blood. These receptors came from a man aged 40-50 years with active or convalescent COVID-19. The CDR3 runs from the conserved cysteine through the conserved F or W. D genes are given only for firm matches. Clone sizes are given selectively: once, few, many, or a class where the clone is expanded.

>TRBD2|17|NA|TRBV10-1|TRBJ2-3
CASSESRSGSGTDTQYF
TGCGCCAGCAGTGAGTCGAGGAGCGGGAGTGGCACAGATACGCAGTATTTT
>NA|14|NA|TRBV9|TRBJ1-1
CASSVGLLDTEAFF
TGTGCCAGCAGCGTTGGACTCTTGGACACTGAAGCTTTCTTT
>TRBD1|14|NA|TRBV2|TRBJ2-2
CASIGTERTGELFF
TGTGCCAGCATAGGGACAGAACGCACCGGGGAGCTGTTTTTT
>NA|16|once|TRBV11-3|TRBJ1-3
CASSLGGYSSGNTIYF
TGTGCCAGCAGCTTAGGGGGCTATTCCTCTGGAAACACCATATATTTT
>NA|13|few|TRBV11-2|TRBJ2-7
CASSLAPASEQYF
TGTGCCAGCAGCTTAGCCCCCGCGAGCGAGCAGTACTTC
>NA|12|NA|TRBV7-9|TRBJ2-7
CASSQQLYEQYF
TGTGCCAGCAGTCAACAGCTTTACGAGCAGTACTTC
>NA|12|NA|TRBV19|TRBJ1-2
CASSGGFYGYTF
TGTGCCAGTTCCGGGGGGTTCTATGGCTACACCTTC
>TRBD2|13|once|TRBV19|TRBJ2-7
CASSIGLAREQYF
TGTGCCAGTAGTATCGGACTAGCGAGAGAGCAGTACTTC
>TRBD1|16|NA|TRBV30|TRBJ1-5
CAWSVGPDRVYQPQHF
TGTGCCTGGAGTGTAGGCCCAGACAGGGTTTATCAGCCCCAGCATTTT
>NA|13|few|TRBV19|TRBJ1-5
CASSMGVDQPQHF
TGTGCCAGTAGTATGGGAGTGGATCAGCCCCAGCATTTT
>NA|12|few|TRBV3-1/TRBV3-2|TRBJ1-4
CASSQDGRKLFF
TGTGCCAGCAGCCAAGACGGTCGAAAACTGTTTTTT
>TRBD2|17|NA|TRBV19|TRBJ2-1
CASQLAYTGGPFDEQFF
TGTGCCAGTCAATTAGCTTATACGGGAGGGCCGTTCGATGAGCAGTTCTTC
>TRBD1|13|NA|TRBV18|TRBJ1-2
CASSQQGNYGYTF
TGTGCCAGCTCCCAACAGGGGAACTATGGCTACACCTTC
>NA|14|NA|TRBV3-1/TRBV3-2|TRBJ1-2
CASSKGGSAGGYTF
TGTGCCAGCAGCAAAGGAGGCTCAGCGGGTGGCTACACCTTC
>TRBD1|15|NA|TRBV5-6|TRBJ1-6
CASSSPGQGFSPLHF
TGTGCCAGCAGCTCCCCCGGACAGGGTTTTTCACCCCTCCACTTT
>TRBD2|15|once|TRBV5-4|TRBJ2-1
CASSLGRGGVHEQFF
TGTGCCAGCAGCTTGGGGCGGGGGGGTGTGCATGAGCAGTTCTTC
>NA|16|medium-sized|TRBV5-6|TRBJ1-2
CASTYVGDNPNYGYTF
TGTGCCAGCACCTATGTCGGGGACAACCCTAACTATGGCTACACCTTC
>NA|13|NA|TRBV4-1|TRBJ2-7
CASSQTSAYEQYF
TGCGCCAGCAGCCAAACATCAGCCTACGAGCAGTACTTC
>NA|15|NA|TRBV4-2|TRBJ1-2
CASSQDPGQPVGYTF
TGTGCCAGCAGCCAAGACCCCGGACAGCCGGTGGGCTACACCTTC
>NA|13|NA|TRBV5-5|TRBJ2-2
CASSFSDTGELFF
TGTGCCAGCAGCTTCTCGGACACCGGGGAGCTGTTTTTT
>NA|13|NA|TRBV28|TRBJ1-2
CASGEGWNYGYTF
TGTGCCAGCGGGGAGGGGTGGAACTATGGCTACACCTTC
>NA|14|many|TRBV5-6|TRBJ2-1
CATSILSSYNEQFF
TGTGCCACCTCGATTCTTAGCTCCTACAATGAGCAGTTCTTC
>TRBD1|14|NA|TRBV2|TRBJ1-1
CASSRTGTDTEAFF
TGTGCCAGCAGTCGGACAGGAACAGACACTGAAGCTTTCTTT
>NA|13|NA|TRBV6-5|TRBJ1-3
CASSYAAGNTIYF
TGTGCCAGCAGTTACGCCGCGGGAAACACCATATATTTT
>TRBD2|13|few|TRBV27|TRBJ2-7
CASKAGASYEQYF
TGTGCCAGCAAAGCGGGAGCTTCCTACGAGCAGTACTTC
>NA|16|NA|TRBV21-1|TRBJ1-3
CASSTRPTGAGDTIYF
TGTGCCAGCAGCACCCGACCGACAGGGGCCGGGGACACCATATATTTT
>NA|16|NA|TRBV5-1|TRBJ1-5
CASSLEPRTTIQPQHF
TGCGCCAGCAGCTTGGAGCCGAGGACAACTATTCAGCCCCAGCATTTT
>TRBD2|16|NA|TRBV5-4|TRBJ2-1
CASSFSGGTDGNEQFF
TGTGCCAGCAGCTTTTCGGGGGGAACTGACGGTAATGAGCAGTTCTTC
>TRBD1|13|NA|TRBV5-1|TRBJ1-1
CASRDRANTEAFF
TGCGCCAGCAGGGACAGGGCGAACACTGAAGCTTTCTTT
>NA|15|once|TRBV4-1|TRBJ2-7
CASSLHARSVYEQYF
TGCGCCAGCAGCCTTCATGCCAGGTCCGTTTACGAGCAGTACTTC
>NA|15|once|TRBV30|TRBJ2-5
CAWSLMGGLGETQYF
TGTGCCTGGAGCCTAATGGGGGGGCTGGGAGAGACCCAGTACTTC
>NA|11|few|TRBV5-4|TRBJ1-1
CASSFSTEAFF
TGTGCCAGCAGCTTCAGTACTGAAGCTTTCTTT
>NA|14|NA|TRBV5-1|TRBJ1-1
CASSLESRRTEAFF
TGCGCCAGCAGCTTGGAGAGCCGGAGGACTGAAGCTTTCTTT
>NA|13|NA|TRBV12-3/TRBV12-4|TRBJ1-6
CASSLEQSVPLHF
TGTGCCAGCAGTTTGGAACAGTCCGTGCCCCTCCACTTT
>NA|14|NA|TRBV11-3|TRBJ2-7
CASSLVSGSYEQYF
TGTGCCAGCAGCTTGGTTAGCGGATCCTACGAGCAGTACTTC
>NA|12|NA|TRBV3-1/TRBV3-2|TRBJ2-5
CASSQAGMAQYF
TGTGCCAGCAGCCAGGCAGGAATGGCCCAGTACTTC
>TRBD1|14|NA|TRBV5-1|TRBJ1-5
CASSWTGGNQPQHF
TGCGCCAGCAGCTGGACAGGGGGGAATCAGCCCCAGCATTTT
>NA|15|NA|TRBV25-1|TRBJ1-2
CASSDPRDNNYGHTF
TGTGCCAGCAGTGATCCCCGGGACAATAACTATGGCCACACCTTC
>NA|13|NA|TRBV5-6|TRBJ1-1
CASSYRENTEAFF
TGTGCCAGCAGCTACAGGGAGAACACTGAAGCTTTCTTT
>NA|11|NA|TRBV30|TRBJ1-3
CAWSPGNTIYF
TGTGCCTGGAGTCCGGGAAACACCATATATTTT
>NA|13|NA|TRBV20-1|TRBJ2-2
CSASIGRVVELFF
TGCAGTGCTAGTATTGGCAGGGTGGTGGAGCTGTTTTTT
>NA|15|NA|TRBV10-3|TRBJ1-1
CAISEGGGLNTEAFF
TGTGCCATCAGTGAAGGTGGGGGCCTGAACACTGAAGCTTTCTTT
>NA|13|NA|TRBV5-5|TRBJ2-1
CASSLAGDDEQFF
TGTGCCAGCAGCTTGGCAGGGGATGATGAGCAGTTCTTC
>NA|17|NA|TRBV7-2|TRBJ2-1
CASSLVARRLVVYEQFF
TGTGCCAGCAGCTTAGTGGCTAGGAGGTTGGTGGTGTATGAGCAGTTCTTC